One and the same sample provided the 26 T cell receptor beta chains below, sequenced in a study of blood T cell repertoires in COVID-19. Profiling relied on immunoSEQ multiplex PCR, and the TCRdb table lists in-frame clones only, not all of them. The sample shows 35,000 to 50,000 clones, approximately 90% of them seen only once. The sequencing input was peripheral blood. Receptors were obtained from a human donor in a cohort sampled during active COVID-19.

In nucleotides, the CDR3 is TGTGCCAGCAGCCAAGAATACCCCTTTAGCGGGAGCTCCTACAATGAGCAGTTCTTC. This translates into CASSQEYPFSGSSYNEQFF. The chain is built from TRBV3-1 (or the pseudogene TRBV3-2) and TRBJ2-1; 9 bases map to TRBD2. Germline CDR1 reads LGHDT; CDR2 reads YNNKEL (reference sequence). V was pared by 0 bases and J by 0 bases, with 9 bases of the junction left unmatched. The CDR3 is 19 residues long.

This clone has a handful of counts. This chain joins TRBV7-9 and TRBJ2-2, with 13 bases that match TRBD2. Germline V gene data show CDR1 as SEHNR and CDR2 as FQNEAQ (reference sequence). The J segment lost 5 bases and the V segment lost 5 bases, leaving 2 bases of the junction unmatched. This CDR3 has 15 residues. This CDR3 is CASSRGLAGTGELFF. Here the CDR3 DNA reads TGTGCCAGCAGCAGGGGACTAGCGGGAACCGGGGAGCTGTTTTTT.

The chain recombines TRBV29-1 with TRBJ1-5; D gene uncertain. Trimming left V 6 bases short and J 4 bases short, with 13 bases between. This CDR3 has 13 residues. Germline loops: CDR1 SQVTM, CDR2 ANQGSEA. CDR3 DNA: TGCAGCGTAAGACTGAGTTCGAATCAGCCCCAGCATTTT. Translating it yields CSVRLSSNQPQHF. The variable domain in full, completed from reference TRBV29-1 and TRBJ1-5, reads SAVISQKPSRDICQRGTSLTIQCQVDSQVTMMFWYRQQPGQSLTLIATANQGSEATYESGFVIDKFPISRPNLTFSTLTVSNMSPEDSSIYLCSVRLSSNQPQHFGDGTRLSIL.

The table lists this clone with a few counts. The V gene is TRBV3-1 (or the pseudogene TRBV3-2), the J gene TRBJ1-5; a weak D match, TRBD1 (5 bases). V was clipped by 4 bases and J by 3 bases, with 7 bases between them. Per the germline V gene, CDR1 is LGHDT and CDR2 is YNNKEL (reference sequence). This CDR3 region has 13 residues. DNA of the CDR3: TGTGCCAGCAGCCGACAGAACAATCAGCCCCAGCATTTT. Protein product: CASSRQNNQPQHF.

The V call is TRBV5-1, the J call TRBJ2-6; unclear D gene. Deletions cut 4 bases from V and 0 bases from J, with 8 bases between. The germline V gene has CDR1 SGHRS and CDR2 YFSETQ. The CDR3 is 15 amino acids. This CDR3 is CASSPGHSGANVLTF. CDR3 sequence (DNA): TGCGCCAGCAGCCCCGGTCACTCTGGGGCCAACGTCCTGACTTTC.

This chain connects TRBV28 to TRBJ1-1, with 8 bases aligning to TRBD1. CDR3 size: 16 residues. Germline V lookup: CDR1 MDHEN, CDR2 SYDVKM. With 6 bases clipped from V and 5 bases from J, the junction kept 14 bases outside the gene matches. Here the CDR3 DNA reads TGTGCCAGCAGCCCCGTGTCAGGGGGCGGATTGACTGAAGCTTTCTTT. Translated, it gives CASSPVSGGGLTEAFF.

This chain links TRBV5-1 with TRBJ2-3; TRBD2 agrees at 9 bases. The germline gives CDR1 SGHRS, CDR2 YFSETQ. J gave up 3 bases and V 3 bases, and 14 bases lay outside the gene matches. The CDR3 has 18 amino acids. CDR3 nucleotide sequence: TGCGCCAGCAGCTATGGGGGACTAGCCGGGGGGGCTACAGATACGCAGTATTTT. It encodes CASSYGGLAGGATDTQYF.

The rearrangement uses TRBV28 and TRBJ2-2, with 9 bases identical to TRBD2. CDR1 and CDR2 from the germline V gene are MDHEN and SYDVKM. The CDR3 has 15 residues. Trimming cost V 7 bases and J 5 bases; bases outside gene matches: 8. This chain's CDR3 is CASTPGLAGTGELFF. DNA of the CDR3: TGTGCCAGCACCCCAGGTCTAGCGGGAACCGGGGAGCTGTTTTTT. The variable domain in full, completed from reference TRBV28 and TRBJ2-2, reads DVKVTQSSRYLVKRTGEKVFLECVQDMDHENMFWYRQDPGLGLRLIYFSYDVKMKEKGDIPEGYSVSREKKERFSLILESASTNQTSMYLCASTPGLAGTGELFFGEGSRLTVL.

The rearrangement uses TRBV11-2 and TRBJ2-3; possibly TRBD2 for D (6 bases). Trimming pared 0 bases from V and 9 bases from J, leaving 13 bases between. This CDR3 has 14 residues. The V gene's germline CDR1 is SGHAT and CDR2 FQNNGV. The CDR3 DNA reads TGTGCCAGCAGCTTAGAGGTTCACGCGGGAACGCAGTATTTT. Translated, it gives CASSLEVHAGTQYF. Full variable domain (remainder filled in from reference TRBV11-2 and TRBJ2-3): EAGVAQSPRYKIIEKRQSVAFWCNPISGHATLYWYQQILGQGPKLLIQFQNNGVVDDSQLPKDRFSAERLKGVDSTLKIQPAKLEDSAVYLCASSLEVHAGTQYFGPGTRLTVL.

This CDR3 is CAWSVRDWLAGEETQYF. The CDR3 region has the DNA TGTGCCTGGAGTGTACGTGATTGGCTAGCGGGAGAAGAGACCCAGTACTTC. J is TRBJ2-5 and V is TRBV30, with TRBD2 matching over 10 bases. Germline V CDR1 and CDR2: GTSNPN, SVGIG (reference sequence). The CDR3 has 17 residues. Trimming at V came to 0 bases and at J to 3 bases, leaving 10 bases not matched to a gene.

This rearrangement joins TRBV2 to TRBJ1-6; 7 positions agree with TRBD1. The germline gives CDR1 SNHLY, CDR2 FYNNEI. Trimming at V came to 6 bases and at J to 8 bases, leaving 4 bases not matched to a gene. CDR3 size: 13 residues. CDR3 loop: CASSRQGDSPLHF. CDR3 in DNA: TGTGCCAGCAGCCGACAGGGAGATTCACCCCTCCACTTT. The full variable domain, its missing parts supplied by reference TRBV2 and TRBJ1-6, is EPEVTQTPSHQVTQMGQEVILRCVPISNHLYFYWYRQILGQKVEFLVSFYNNEISEKSEIFDDQFSVERPDGSNFTLKIRSTKLEDSAMYFCASSRQGDSPLHFGNGTRLTVT.

J is TRBJ2-5 and V is TRBV7-2; 8 positions match TRBD2. This CDR3 has 15 amino acids. Germline CDR1 SGHTA, CDR2 FQGNSA. J gave up 0 bases and V 5 bases, and 5 bases lay outside the gene matches. The CDR3 bases are TGTGCCAGCAGCCCCACGGGGGGGTACCAAGAGACCCAGTACTTC. This codes for CASSPTGGYQETQYF.

V gene TRBV7-6 combines with J gene TRBJ1-4; D not certain. CDR1 and CDR2 from the germline V gene are SGHVS and FNYEAQ. The CDR3 is 20 amino acids. With 5 bases removed from V and 3 bases from J, the gap between germline ends came to 28 bases. The CDR3 bases are TGTGCCAGCAGCCAACCAGGCGGGGTCCTCCTAAGCGCGGCTAATGAAAAACTGTTTTTT. It codes for CASSQPGGVLLSAANEKLFF.

This clone has just a few counts. The chain employs TRBV7-6 and TRBJ1-1; D is perhaps TRBD1 (5 bases). V dropped 5 bases and J dropped 4 bases, with 17 bases sitting between them. Germline CDR1 and CDR2: SGHVS and FNYEAQ. There are 15 residues in the CDR3. The CDR3 loop reads CASSVTPSGGTEAFF. CDR3 nucleotide sequence: TGTGCCAGCAGCGTAACACCGTCCGGGGGCACTGAAGCTTTCTTT.

The V gene is TRBV20-1, the J gene TRBJ1-1, with 7 bases lining up with TRBD1. The CDR3 is 14 amino acids. The trim removed 3 bases at V and 1 base at J, leaving 5 bases unmatched. Per the germline V gene, CDR1 is DFQATT and CDR2 is SNEGSKA (reference sequence). The CDR3 spells CSASPGTANTEAFF. As DNA, the CDR3 is TGCAGTGCTAGTCCCGGGACAGCGAACACTGAAGCTTTCTTT.

The V gene is TRBV2, the J gene TRBJ1-4, with D unclear. The CDR3 consists of 11 residues. The germline V and J ends were trimmed by 8 bases and 5 bases, with 6 bases remaining between them. Germline V gene data show CDR1 as SNHLY and CDR2 as FYNNEI. CDR3 DNA sequence: TGTGCCAGCGGGGAGAATGAAAAACTGTTTTTT. It codes for CASGENEKLFF. Filled out from reference TRBV2 and TRBJ1-4, the complete variable domain reads EPEVTQTPSHQVTQMGQEVILRCVPISNHLYFYWYRQILGQKVEFLVSFYNNEISEKSEIFDDQFSVERPDGSNFTLKIRSTKLEDSAMYFCASGENEKLFFGSGTQLSVL.

The gene calls are TRBV2 and TRBJ2-1; a weak D match, TRBD2 (5 bases). Per the germline V gene, CDR1 is SNHLY and CDR2 is FYNNEI. This CDR3 has 11 amino acids. Trimming pared 8 bases from V and 10 bases from J, leaving 12 bases between. The CDR3 region has the DNA TGTGCCAGCCGATTTCCGGGGGAGCAGTTCTTC. The encoded protein is CASRFPGEQFF.

The chain has TRBV11-2 and TRBJ2-7; D uncertain. The germline gives CDR1 SGHAT, CDR2 FQNNGV. Between the trimmed V and J ends, which lost 5 bases and 4 bases, there was a span of 9 bases. The CDR3 loop spans 12 amino acids. The CDR3 is CASSPRTYEQYF. The CDR3 bases are TGTGCCAGCAGCCCACGCACTTACGAGCAGTACTTC.

The rearrangement uses TRBV7-6 and TRBJ1-2; D ambiguous. With 4 bases removed from V and 4 bases from J, the gap between germline ends came to 19 bases. This CDR3 region has 16 residues. Germline V lookup: CDR1 SGHVS, CDR2 FNYEAQ. The CDR3: CASSSRGDGSFYGYTF. The CDR3 DNA follows: TGTGCCAGCAGCTCGCGGGGAGACGGGTCTTTCTATGGCTACACCTTC.

This CDR3 reads CASSLVPAGPYEQYF. DNA of the CDR3: TGTGCCAGCAGCTTAGTTCCAGCGGGGCCCTACGAGCAGTACTTC. The genes are TRBV7-3 and TRBJ2-7; 7 bases are a match to TRBD2. Germline CDR1 is SGHTA and CDR2 is FQGTGA. Trimming removed 2 bases from V and 2 bases from J; junction bases left unmatched: 6. There are 15 residues in the CDR3.

The chain recombines TRBV6-5 with TRBJ2-5; 7 positions match TRBD1. V gave up 0 bases and J gave up 5 bases; unmatched junction bases: 3. This CDR3 is 14 amino acids long. Germline loops: CDR1 MNHEY, CDR2 SVGAGI. CDR3 protein: CASSYSAGGETQYF. In DNA form, the CDR3 reads TGTGCCAGCAGTTACTCGGCAGGGGGTGAGACCCAGTACTTC.

The genes are TRBV9 and TRBJ2-7, with D possibly matching TRBD1 (6 bases). The CDR3 totals 14 residues. V was cut by 2 bases and J by 2 bases, with 11 bases left in between. Germline CDR1 SGDLS, CDR2 YYNGEE. The CDR3, as DNA: TGTGCCAGCAGCGTCGGGACACGACCCTACGAGCAGTACTTC. Translation gives CASSVGTRPYEQYF.

The chain uses TRBV11-3 and TRBJ2-7, with D perhaps TRBD1 (6 bases). Trimming left V 1 base short and J 0 bases short, with 10 bases between. This CDR3 is built from 15 residues. Germline values: CDR1 SGHNT, CDR2 YENEEA. The CDR3 DNA reads as TGTGCCAGCAGCTTAGGTCAGGGGCACTCCTACGAGCAGTACTTC. The encoded protein is CASSLGQGHSYEQYF.

The chain carries TRBV5-1 and TRBJ2-7; D call uncertain. The germline V gene encodes CDR1 SGHRS and CDR2 YFSETQ. The V and J ends lost 4 bases and 3 bases respectively, with 14 bases between them. CDR3 size: 14 residues. The CDR3 region has the DNA TGCGCCAGCAGCCCTCGGAGCGCTAGCTACGAGCAGTACTTC. This sequence encodes CASSPRSASYEQYF.

The chain couples TRBV27 to TRBJ2-7; perhaps TRBD1 as D (6 bases). The CDR3 loop spans 14 amino acids. Germline CDR1 is MNHEY and CDR2 is SMNVEV (reference sequence). Between the trimmed V and J ends, which lost 2 bases and 0 bases, there was a span of 8 bases. The CDR3 DNA reads TGTGCCAGCAGTTTACAGGACAGCTCCTACGAGCAGTACTTC. Translated: CASSLQDSSYEQYF.

The chain joins TRBV6-1 to TRBJ2-3; tentatively, D is TRBD1 (6 bases). The germline V and J ends were trimmed by 1 base and 1 base, with 9 bases remaining between them. CDR1 is MNHNS, CDR2 SASEGT, per germline. This CDR3 has 15 amino acids. CDR3: CASSEEGGGTDTQYF. The DNA of the CDR3 is TGTGCCAGCAGTGAAGAAGGGGGAGGCACAGATACGCAGTATTTT.